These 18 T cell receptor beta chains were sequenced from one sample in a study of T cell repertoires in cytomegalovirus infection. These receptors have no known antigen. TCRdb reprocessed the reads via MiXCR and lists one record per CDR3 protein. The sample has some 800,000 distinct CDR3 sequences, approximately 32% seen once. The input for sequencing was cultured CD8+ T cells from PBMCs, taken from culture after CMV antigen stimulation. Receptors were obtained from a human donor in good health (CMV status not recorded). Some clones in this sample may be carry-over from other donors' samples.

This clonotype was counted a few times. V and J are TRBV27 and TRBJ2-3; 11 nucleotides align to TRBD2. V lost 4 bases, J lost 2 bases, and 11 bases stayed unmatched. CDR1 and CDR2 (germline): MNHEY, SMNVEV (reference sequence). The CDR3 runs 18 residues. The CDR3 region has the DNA TGTGCCAGCAGTTGGCCCCCGGCTAGCGGGGGGATCACAGATACGCAGTATTTT. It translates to CASSWPPASGGITDTQYF.

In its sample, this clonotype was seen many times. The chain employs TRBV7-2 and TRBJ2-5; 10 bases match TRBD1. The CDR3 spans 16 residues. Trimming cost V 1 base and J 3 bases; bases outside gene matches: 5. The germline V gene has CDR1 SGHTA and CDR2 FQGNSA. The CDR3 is CASSLVGQGFEETQYF. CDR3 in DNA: TGTGCCAGCAGCTTAGTGGGACAGGGGTTCGAAGAGACCCAGTACTTC.

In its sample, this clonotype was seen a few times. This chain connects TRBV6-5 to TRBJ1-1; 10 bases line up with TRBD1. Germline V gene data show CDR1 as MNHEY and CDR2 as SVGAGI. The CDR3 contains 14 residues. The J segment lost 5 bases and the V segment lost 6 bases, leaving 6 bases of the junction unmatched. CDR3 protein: CASSYDRGLTEAFF. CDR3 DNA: TGTGCCAGCAGCTACGACAGGGGGCTTACTGAAGCTTTCTTT.

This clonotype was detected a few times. The DNA for the CDR3 is TGTGCCAGCTCTGGGGAGGGGACGACTCATGATAGCAATCAGCCCCAGCATTTT. Residues: CASSGEGTTHDSNQPQHF. This chain links TRBV2 with TRBJ1-5; possible D gene TRBD1, 5 bases. The CDR3 spans 18 residues. The V and J ends lost 8 bases and 0 bases respectively, with 23 bases between them. Germline CDR1 is SNHLY and CDR2 is FYNNEI. The complete variable domain, with remaining parts taken from reference TRBV2 and TRBJ1-5, reads EPEVTQTPSHQVTQMGQEVILRCVPISNHLYFYWYRQILGQKVEFLVSFYNNEISEKSEIFDDQFSVERPDGSNFTLKIRSTKLEDSAMYFCASSGEGTTHDSNQPQHFGDGTRLSIL.

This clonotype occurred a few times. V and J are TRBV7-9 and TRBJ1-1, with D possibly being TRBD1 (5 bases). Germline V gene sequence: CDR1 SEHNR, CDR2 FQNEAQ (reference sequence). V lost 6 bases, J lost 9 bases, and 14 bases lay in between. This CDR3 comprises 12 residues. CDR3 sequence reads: CASSSGTQKAFF. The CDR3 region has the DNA TGTGCCAGCAGTTCCGGGACCCAAAAAGCTTTCTTT.

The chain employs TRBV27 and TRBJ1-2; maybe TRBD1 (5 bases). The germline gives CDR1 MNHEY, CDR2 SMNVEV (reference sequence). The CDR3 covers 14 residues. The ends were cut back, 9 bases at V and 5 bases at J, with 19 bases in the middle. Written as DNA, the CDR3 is TGTGCCAGTGGTTACCCGGGCAGGGTTTATGGCTACACCTTC. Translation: CASGYPGRVYGYTF.

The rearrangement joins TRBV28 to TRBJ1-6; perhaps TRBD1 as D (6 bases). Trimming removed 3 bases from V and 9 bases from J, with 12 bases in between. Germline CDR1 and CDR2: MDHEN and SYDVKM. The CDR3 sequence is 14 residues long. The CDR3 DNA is TGTGCCAGCAGTTTCGCACAGGGTGGTTCACCCCTCCACTTT. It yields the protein CASSFAQGGSPLHF.

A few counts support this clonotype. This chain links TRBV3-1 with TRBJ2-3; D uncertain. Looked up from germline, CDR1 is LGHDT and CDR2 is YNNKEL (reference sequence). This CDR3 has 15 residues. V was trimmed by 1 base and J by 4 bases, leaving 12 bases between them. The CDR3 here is CASSQGPVSADTQYF. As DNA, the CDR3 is TGTGCCAGCAGCCAAGGCCCGGTGAGCGCAGATACGCAGTATTTT.

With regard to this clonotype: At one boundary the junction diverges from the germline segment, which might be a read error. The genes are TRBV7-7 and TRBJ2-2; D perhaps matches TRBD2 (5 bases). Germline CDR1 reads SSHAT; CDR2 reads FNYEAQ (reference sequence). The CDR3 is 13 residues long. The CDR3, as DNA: TGTGCTAGCAGGTCGAGGGACACCGGGGAGCTGTTTTTT. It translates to CASRSRDTGELFF. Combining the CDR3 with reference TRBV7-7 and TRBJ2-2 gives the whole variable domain GAGVSQSPRYKVTKRGQDVTLRCDPISSHATLYWYQQALGQGPEFLTYFNYEAQPDKSGLPSDRFSAERPEGSISTLTIQRTEQRDSAMYRCASRSRDTGELFFGEGSRLTVL.

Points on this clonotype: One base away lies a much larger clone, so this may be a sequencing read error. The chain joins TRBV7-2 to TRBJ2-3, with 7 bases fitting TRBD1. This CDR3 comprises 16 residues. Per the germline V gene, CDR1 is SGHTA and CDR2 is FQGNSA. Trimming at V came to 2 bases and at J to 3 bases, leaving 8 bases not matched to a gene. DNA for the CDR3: TGTGCCAGCAGCTTAAGCAGGGGGTTGATAACAGATACGCAGTATTTT. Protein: CASSLSRGLITDTQYF.

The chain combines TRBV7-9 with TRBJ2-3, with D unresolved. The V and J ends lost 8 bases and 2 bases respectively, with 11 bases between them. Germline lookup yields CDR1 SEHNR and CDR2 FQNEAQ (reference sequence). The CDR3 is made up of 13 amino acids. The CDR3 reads CASAIPFTDTQYF. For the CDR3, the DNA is TGTGCCAGCGCCATTCCTTTCACAGATACGCAGTATTTT.

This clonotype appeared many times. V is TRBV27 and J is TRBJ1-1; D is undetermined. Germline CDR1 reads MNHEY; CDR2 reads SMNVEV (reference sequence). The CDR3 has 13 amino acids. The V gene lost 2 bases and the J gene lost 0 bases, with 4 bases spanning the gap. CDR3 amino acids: CASSLQVNTEAFF. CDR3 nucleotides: TGTGCCAGCAGTTTACAGGTGAACACTGAAGCTTTCTTT.

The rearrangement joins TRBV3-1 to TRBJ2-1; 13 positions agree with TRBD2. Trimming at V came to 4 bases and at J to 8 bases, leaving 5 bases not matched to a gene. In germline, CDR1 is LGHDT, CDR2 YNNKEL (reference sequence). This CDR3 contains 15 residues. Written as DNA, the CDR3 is TGTGCCAGCAGCCCTACTAGCGGGGGGGCCCATGAGCAGTTCTTC. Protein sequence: CASSPTSGGAHEQFF.

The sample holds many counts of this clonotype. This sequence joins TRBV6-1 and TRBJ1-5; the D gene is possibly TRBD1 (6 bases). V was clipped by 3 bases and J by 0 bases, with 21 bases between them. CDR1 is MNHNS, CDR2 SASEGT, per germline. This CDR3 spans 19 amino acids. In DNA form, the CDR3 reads TGTGCCAGCAGTGAGGGAAAAGGACAGCCAATCAATAGCAATCAGCCCCAGCATTTT. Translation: CASSEGKGQPINSNQPQHF.

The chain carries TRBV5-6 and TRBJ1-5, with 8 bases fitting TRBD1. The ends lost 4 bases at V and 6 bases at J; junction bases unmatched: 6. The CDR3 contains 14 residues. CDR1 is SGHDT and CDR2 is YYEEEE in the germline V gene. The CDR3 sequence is CASSLQGGAQPQHF. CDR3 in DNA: TGTGCCAGCAGCCTACAGGGGGGCGCTCAGCCCCAGCATTTT.

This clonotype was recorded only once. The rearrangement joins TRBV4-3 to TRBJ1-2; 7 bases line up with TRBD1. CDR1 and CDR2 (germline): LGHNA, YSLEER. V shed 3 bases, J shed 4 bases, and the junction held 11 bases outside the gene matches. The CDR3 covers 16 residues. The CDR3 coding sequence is TGCGCCAGCAGCCAGGTCCCGGGACAGATTACCTATGGCTACACCTTC. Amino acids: CASSQVPGQITYGYTF.

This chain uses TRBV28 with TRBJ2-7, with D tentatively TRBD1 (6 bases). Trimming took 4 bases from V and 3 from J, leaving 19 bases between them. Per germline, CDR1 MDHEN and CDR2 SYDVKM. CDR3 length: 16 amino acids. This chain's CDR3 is CASSSRTHRDNYEQYV. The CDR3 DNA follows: TGTGCCAGCAGTTCACGAACGCACCGGGACAACTACGAGCAGTACGTC.

The CDR3, as DNA: TGCAGTGCAAGGACAGACTTTGGGGATTCCTACGAGCAGTACTTC. Encoded protein: CSARTDFGDSYEQYF. The chain carries TRBV20-1 and TRBJ2-7; tentative D call: TRBD1 (6 bases). Trimming removed 6 bases from V and 1 base from J, with 19 bases in between. The CDR3 runs 15 residues. Germline assignment: CDR1 DFQATT and CDR2 SNEGSKA (reference sequence).